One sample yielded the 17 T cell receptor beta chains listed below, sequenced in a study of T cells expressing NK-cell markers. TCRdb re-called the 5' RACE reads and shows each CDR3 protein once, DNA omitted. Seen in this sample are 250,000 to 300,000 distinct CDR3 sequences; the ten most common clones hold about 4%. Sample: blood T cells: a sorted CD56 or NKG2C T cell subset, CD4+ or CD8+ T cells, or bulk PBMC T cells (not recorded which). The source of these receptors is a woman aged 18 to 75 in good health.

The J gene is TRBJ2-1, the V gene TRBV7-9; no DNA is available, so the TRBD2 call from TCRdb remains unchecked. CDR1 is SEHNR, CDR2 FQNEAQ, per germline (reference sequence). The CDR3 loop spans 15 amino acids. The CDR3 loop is CASSLASGGAVEQFF.

The CDR3 spells CASSSGRTGELFF. V usage is TRBV7-2 and J usage is TRBJ2-2; TCRdb reports TRBD2, a call that lacks DNA to check it against. Germline lookup yields CDR1 SGHTA and CDR2 FQGNSA. This CDR3 spans 13 amino acids. Filled out from reference TRBV7-2 and TRBJ2-2, the complete variable domain reads GAGVSQSPSNKVTEKGKDVELRCDPISGHTALYWYRQSLGQGLEFLIYFQGNSAPDKSGLPSDRFSAERTGGSVSTLTIQRTQQEDSAVYLCASSSGRTGELFFGEGSRLTVL.

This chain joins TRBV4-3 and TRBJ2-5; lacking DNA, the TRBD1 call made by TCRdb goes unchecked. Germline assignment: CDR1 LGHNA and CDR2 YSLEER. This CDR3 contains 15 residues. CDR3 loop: CASSQVRGPMGTQYF.

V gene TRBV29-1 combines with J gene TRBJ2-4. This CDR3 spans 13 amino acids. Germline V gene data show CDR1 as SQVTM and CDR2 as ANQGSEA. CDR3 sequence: CSVATMTKNIQYF.

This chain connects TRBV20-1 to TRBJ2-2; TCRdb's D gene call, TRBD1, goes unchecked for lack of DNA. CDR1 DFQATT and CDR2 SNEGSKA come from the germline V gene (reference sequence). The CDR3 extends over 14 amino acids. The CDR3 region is CSALPGPSTGELFF.

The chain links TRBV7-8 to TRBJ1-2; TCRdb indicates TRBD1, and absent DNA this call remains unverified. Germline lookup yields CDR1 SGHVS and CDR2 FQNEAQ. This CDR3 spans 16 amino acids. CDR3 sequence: CASSPVNGGLNYGYTF.

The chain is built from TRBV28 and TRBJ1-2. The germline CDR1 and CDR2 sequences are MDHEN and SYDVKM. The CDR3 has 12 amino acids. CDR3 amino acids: CASTSAAYGYTF.

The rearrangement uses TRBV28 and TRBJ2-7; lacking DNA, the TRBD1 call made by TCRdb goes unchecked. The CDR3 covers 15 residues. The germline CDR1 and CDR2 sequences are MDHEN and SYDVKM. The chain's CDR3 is CASSFPRGQSYEQYF.

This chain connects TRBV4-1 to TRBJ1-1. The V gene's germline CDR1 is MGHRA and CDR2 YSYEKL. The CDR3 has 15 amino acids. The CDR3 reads CASSQEVGEGTEAFF.

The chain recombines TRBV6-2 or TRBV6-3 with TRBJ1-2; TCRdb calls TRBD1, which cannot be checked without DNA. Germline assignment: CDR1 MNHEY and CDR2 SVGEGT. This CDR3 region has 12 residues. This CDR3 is CASRDREDGYTF.

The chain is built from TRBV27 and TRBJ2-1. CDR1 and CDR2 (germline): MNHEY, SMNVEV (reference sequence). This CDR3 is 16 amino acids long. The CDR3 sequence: CASNRRLGTEYNEQFF.

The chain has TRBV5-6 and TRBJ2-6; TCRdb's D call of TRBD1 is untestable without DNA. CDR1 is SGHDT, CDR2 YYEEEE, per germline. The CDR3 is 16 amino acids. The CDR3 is CASSTDRVFGANVLTF. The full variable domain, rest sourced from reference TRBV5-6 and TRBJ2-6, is DAGVTQSPTHLIKTRGQQVTLRCSPKSGHDTVSWYQQALGQGPQFIFQYYEEEERQRGNFPDRFSGHQFPNYSSELNVNALLLGDSALYLCASSTDRVFGANVLTFGAGSRLTVL.

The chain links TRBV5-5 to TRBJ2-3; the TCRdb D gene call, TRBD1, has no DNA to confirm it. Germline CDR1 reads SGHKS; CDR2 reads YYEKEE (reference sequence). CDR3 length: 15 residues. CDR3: CASSYGTRVADTQYF. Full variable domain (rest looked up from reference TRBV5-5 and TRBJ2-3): DAGVTQSPTHLIKTRGQQVTLRCSPISGHKSVSWYQQVLGQGPQFIFQYYEKEERGRGNFPDRFSARQFPNYSSELNVNALLLGDSALYLCASSYGTRVADTQYFGPGTRLTVL.

CDR3 loop: CASSQFRTDTQYF. The chain has TRBV4-1 and TRBJ2-3. The CDR3 length is 13 residues. Germline CDR1 MGHRA, CDR2 YSYEKL.

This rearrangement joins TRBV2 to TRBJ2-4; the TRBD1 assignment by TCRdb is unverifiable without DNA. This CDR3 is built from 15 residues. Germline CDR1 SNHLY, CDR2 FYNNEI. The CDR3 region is CASSTGHPAKNIQYF. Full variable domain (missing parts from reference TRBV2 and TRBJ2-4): EPEVTQTPSHQVTQMGQEVILRCVPISNHLYFYWYRQILGQKVEFLVSFYNNEISEKSEIFDDQFSVERPDGSNFTLKIRSTKLEDSAMYFCASSTGHPAKNIQYFGAGTRLSVL.

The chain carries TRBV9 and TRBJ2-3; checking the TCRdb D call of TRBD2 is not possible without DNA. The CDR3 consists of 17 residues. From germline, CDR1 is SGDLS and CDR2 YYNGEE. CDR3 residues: CASSPRGGATSTDTQYF.

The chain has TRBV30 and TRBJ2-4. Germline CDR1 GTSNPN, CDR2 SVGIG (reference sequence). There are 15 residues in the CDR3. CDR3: CAWRYPGQTKNIQYF.